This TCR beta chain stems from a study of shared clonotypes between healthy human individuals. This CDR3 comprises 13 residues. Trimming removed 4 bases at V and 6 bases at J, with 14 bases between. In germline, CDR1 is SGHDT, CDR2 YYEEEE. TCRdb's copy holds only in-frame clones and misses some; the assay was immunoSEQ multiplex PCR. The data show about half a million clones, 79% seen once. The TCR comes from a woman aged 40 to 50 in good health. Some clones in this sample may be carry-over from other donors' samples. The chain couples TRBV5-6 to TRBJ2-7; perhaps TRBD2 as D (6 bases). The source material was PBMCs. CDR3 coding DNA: TGTGCCAGCAGCCGCGGTGGAGGGCGCGAGCAGTACTTC. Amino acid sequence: CASSRGGGREQYF.